This passage covers 14 T cell receptor beta chains from one sample sequenced in a study of T cell clonality in common variable immunodeficiency. TCRdb's copy holds only in-frame clones and misses some; the assay was immunoSEQ multiplex PCR. This sample comprises tens of thousands of clones, none seen once only. The sequencing sample was made of peripheral blood mononuclear cells. These receptors were obtained from a person aged 18 to 69 in good health.

This clone was recorded a few times. The observed sequence ends 3 residues before the CDR3 terminus, with the missing tail filled in from the germline J gene. The J gene is TRBJ1-1, the V gene TRBV18; unclear D gene. The CDR3 has 15 residues. Per the germline V gene, CDR1 is KGHSH and CDR2 is LQKENI. The CDR3 loop reads CASSPRAGDGETAFF. Partial CDR3 DNA: TGTGCCAGCTCACCACGGGCGGGAGACGGGGAGACC.

This clone was detected many times. With the read ending 3 residues before the CDR3 end, the germline J gene is used to fill in that end. This rearrangement joins TRBV5-1 to TRBJ1-4, with a tentative D call TRBD1 (6 bases). Germline CDR1 is SGHRS and CDR2 is YFSETQ. The V end lost 0 bases, the J end lost 6 bases, and 12 bases lay between the germline ends. The length of the CDR3 is 15 residues. CDR3 amino acids: CASSLGTGSDEKLFF. Incomplete CDR3 DNA: TGCGCCAGCAGCTTGGGAACAGGGTCGGATGAAAAA.

This clone was seen a few times. The CDR3 goes on 3 residues after the read ends, and that part is filled in from the germline J gene. The rearrangement uses TRBV10-2 and TRBJ2-3; D is possibly TRBD2 (6 bases). The germline V gene encodes CDR1 WSHSY and CDR2 SAAADI. V gave up 0 bases and J gave up 8 bases, with 9 bases separating them. The CDR3 runs to 13 residues. CDR3 DNA, as far as it was read: TGCGCCAGCAGTGAGTCGACCGGGGGTACG. It translates to CASSESTGGT. The CDR3 in its entirety is CASSESTGGTQYF.

There are many counts of this clone. The CDR3 DNA, read in part, is TGCGCCAGCAGGCCGACAGGGGCCCCGTTCGAG. This encodes CASRPTGAPFE. The complete CDR3 protein is CASRPTGAPFEQYF. J is TRBJ2-7 and V is TRBV5-1, with TRBD1 matching 8 bases. The sequence runs out 3 residues before the end of the CDR3; the remainder is reconstructed from the germline J gene. Germline CDR1 SGHRS, CDR2 YFSETQ. The V gene end was trimmed by 5 bases and the J gene end by 6 bases; junction bases not matched to a gene: 10. There are 14 residues in the CDR3.

Many counts were recorded for this clone. The CDR3 end falls 3 residues outside the read, so it is completed with the germline J gene. The V gene is TRBV20-1, the J gene TRBJ2-2; D is possibly TRBD2 (5 bases). V gave up 5 bases and J gave up 3 bases, with 13 bases separating them. Germline assignment: CDR1 DFQATT and CDR2 SNEGSKA (reference sequence). The length of the CDR3 is 14 residues. CDR3 bases read: TGCAGTGCTCAACAATACGGGGACACCGGGGAG. This translates into CSAQQYGDTGE. The entire CDR3 protein is CSAQQYGDTGELFF.

This clone was counted many times. CDR3 protein: CASSEWIGETQYF. CDR3 DNA, as far as it was read: TGCGCCAGCAGTGAATGGATCGGGGAGACC. The chain carries TRBV10-1 and TRBJ2-5; D gene ambiguous. The DNA ends 3 residues before the CDR3 does, and the rest of the CDR3 is filled in from the germline J gene. The CDR3 has 13 residues. The germline V and J ends were trimmed by 3 bases and 5 bases, with 10 bases remaining between them. Germline CDR1 reads WNHNN; CDR2 reads SYGVQD (reference sequence).

This clone was counted only a few times. The read ends 3 residues shy of where the CDR3 ends; the end is completed using the germline J gene. V gene TRBV18 combines with J gene TRBJ2-2, with 7 bases fitting TRBD1. There are 17 residues in the CDR3. The germline V gene has CDR1 KGHSH and CDR2 LQKENI. The sequenced part of the CDR3 DNA is TGTGCCAGCTCACCACAGGGGGCCTTTGCAACTAATGAAAAG. Translated, it gives CASSPQGAFATNEK. The full CDR3 reads CASSPQGAFATNEKLFF.

This clone was recorded many times. One end of the junction is discordant with germline, which a read error may explain. Read data end 3 residues before the CDR3 end; the end is taken from the germline J gene. V is TRBV20-1 and J is TRBJ2-1; 9 bases fit TRBD1. Per the germline V gene, CDR1 is DFQATT and CDR2 is SNEGSKA (reference sequence). This CDR3 contains 16 residues. CDR3 loop: CSATTLDRGSYNEQFF. The CDR3 DNA, read in part, is TGCAGTGCTACGACCTTGGACAGGGGATCCTATAATGAG.

This clone was found many times. The CDR3 end falls 3 residues outside the read, so it is completed with the germline J gene. The chain combines TRBV20-1 with TRBJ2-5; TRBD2 might be the D (6 bases). The CDR3 is 11 residues long. Deletions cut 5 bases from V and 5 bases from J, with 9 bases between. Germline V lookup: CDR1 DFQATT, CDR2 SNEGSKA (reference sequence). The CDR3: CSALAKETQYF. The sequenced CDR3 bases are TGCAGTGCTCTAGCGAAGGAGACC.

In its sample, this clone was seen many times. The sequenced fragment ends 3 residues before the CDR3 boundary, so the rest is inferred from the germline J gene. The chain is built from TRBV20-1 and TRBJ2-2; TRBD2 might be the D (6 bases). CDR3 length equals 14 residues. The V gene lost 4 bases and the J gene lost 0 bases, with 9 bases spanning the gap. In germline, CDR1 is DFQATT, CDR2 SNEGSKA (reference sequence). CDR3 DNA (partial): TGCAGTGCTAAGGGACTCTCGAACACCGGGGAG. Protein product: CSAKGLSNTGE. The CDR3, in full, reads CSAKGLSNTGELFF.

This clone was detected a few times. The read is 3 residues too short to cover the CDR3 end, so that end is filled in from the germline J gene. The J gene is TRBJ2-7, the V gene TRBV5-1, with D maybe TRBD2 (6 bases). V was shortened by 0 bases and J by 5 bases, with 9 bases between the two germline ends. This CDR3 is built from 13 residues. Germline CDR1 is SGHRS and CDR2 is YFSETQ. CDR3 protein: CASSLGLGDEQYF. The CDR3 DNA, read in part, is TGCGCCAGCAGCTTGGGACTAGGAGACGAG.

This clone was seen ten or more times. Here the CDR3 reads CSVRGAGHQETQYF. Partial CDR3 DNA: TGCAGTGTCAGGGGGGCAGGGCACCAAGAGACT. V gene TRBV20-1 combines with J gene TRBJ2-4; D is possibly TRBD1 (7 bases). Read data end 3 residues before the CDR3 end; the end is taken from the germline J gene. The germline V gene encodes CDR1 DFQATT and CDR2 SNEGSKA (reference sequence). This CDR3 has 14 amino acids.

Notes on this clone: Coverage ceases 3 residues before the CDR3 finishes, and the germline J gene fills in the end. This chain joins TRBV18 and TRBJ2-7, with 7 nucleotides matching TRBD1. V shed 2 bases and J 2 bases; nucleotides not matched to a gene: 6. Looked up from germline, CDR1 is KGHSH and CDR2 is LQKENI. This CDR3 has 15 residues. The CDR3: CASSPTGQSPYEQYF. The DNA read from the CDR3 is TGTGCCAGCTCACCAACGGGACAGTCGCCCTACGAG.

This clone appeared many times. The read ends 3 residues early relative to the CDR3; the germline J gene fills the gap. V and J are TRBV5-4 and TRBJ2-2; 11 nucleotides align to TRBD2. CDR1 and CDR2 from the germline V gene are SGHNT and YYREEE (reference sequence). This CDR3 has 16 residues. J gave up 5 bases and V 5 bases, and 8 bases lay outside the gene matches. The CDR3 protein is CASSPMTSGMTGELFF. The sequenced CDR3 bases are TGTGCCAGCAGTCCCATGACTAGCGGGATGACCGGGGAG.